This T cell receptor (beta chain) was sequenced in a study of OX40 agonist ivuxolimab in advanced cancers. Broadly, across the study: Ivuxolimab, which targeted the costimulatory receptor OX40 (CD134), was an agonistic, fully human IgG2 monoclonal antibody. Prior anti-PD-1, anti-PD-L1 or anti-CTLA-4 therapy was permitted, and approximately 41% of dose-escalation patients had received checkpoint inhibitors. Partial responses were achieved by three dose-escalation patients, of whom one had hepatocellular carcinoma and two had cutaneous melanoma. The paper covers the monotherapy dose-escalation part of the phase I ivuxolimab trial, which included N of about 50 patients. Peripheral TCRbeta sequencing aimed to test whether ivuxolimab altered TCR sequence diversity and caused clonal T-cell expansion. Intravenous ivuxolimab was administered to patients every 2 weeks at six dose levels: 0.01, 0.1, 0.3, 1.5, 3 and 10 mg/kg. Among the roughly 52 dose-escalation patients, about 20 had hepatocellular carcinoma, roughly 15 melanoma, 9 renal cell carcinoma and 9 head and neck cancer. In the dose-escalation cohort, 70% to 90% of patients were male, and the mean age was 60 years with a range of roughly 20 to 85.

Patients with a history of autoimmune disease or receiving systemic immunosuppression were excluded from the trial. In every dose cohort, peripheral blood was drawn for TCR sequencing at baseline, cycle 4 day 1, and cycle 7 day 1. The samples were drawn from a first-in-human, open-label, multicenter phase I dose-escalation trial of ivuxolimab. Adults with locally advanced or metastatic melanoma, renal cell, hepatocellular, or head and neck squamous cell carcinoma were enrolled in the trial. Before TCR sequencing, CD4+ T cells and CD8+ T cells were sorted from peripheral blood as separate populations. Genomic DNA was isolated from the sorted cells so that the TCRbeta CDR3 region could be sequenced. The immunoSEQ Assay was used for sequencing of TCRbeta CDR3 regions. Sourced from immuneACCESS, this table was stored by TCRdb with only in-frame sequences that have V and J called. A share of the clones is absent; for the studies checked, an unresolved V gene accounts for under half, and the remainder has no known explanation. This sample holds roughly 66,000 clones; 80% to 85% were observed only once. The top ten constitute roughly 2.5% of the sample.

What the study reported, not specific to this receptor: After ivuxolimab, more expanded clones were found on average in CD8+ T cells than in CD4+ T cells. Antigen specificity was not determined for the clonally expanded peripheral T cells. Low levels of normalized T-cell clonal expansion were also shown by some nonresponding patients. Clonal expansion of both CD4+ and CD8+ blood T cells was observed from baseline to week 6 at doses 0.1 to 3.0 mg/kg. In the 0.1-3.0 mg/kg groups, partial responders had among the lowest normalized peripheral clonal expansion, particularly in CD8+ T cells.

To note about this clone: No cognate antigen has been identified for it. The sample holds no much larger clone one base away, and base qualities are not on file.

The TCR sequence derives from an adult with an advanced solid tumor such as melanoma, head and neck, liver or kidney cancer. The sequencing used CD4+ or CD8+ T cells sorted from blood, collected in a trial of the OX40 agonist ivuxolimab.

The DNA is TGTGCCAGCACAGACAGGGGGCACTATGGCTACACCTTC. Translated, this is CASTDRGHYGYTF. The rearrangement joined TRBV6-5 to TRBJ1-2, with 10 bases in between that match TRBD1. V and J are trimmed by 7 bases and 3 bases, and the gene matches miss 2 bases of the junction. From the cysteine up to the phenylalanine, the CDR3 has a length of 13 residues. Only the CDR3 DNA is retained, 39 bases long and in frame from the first base. The germline V gene specifies MNHEY as CDR1 and SVGAGI as CDR2.